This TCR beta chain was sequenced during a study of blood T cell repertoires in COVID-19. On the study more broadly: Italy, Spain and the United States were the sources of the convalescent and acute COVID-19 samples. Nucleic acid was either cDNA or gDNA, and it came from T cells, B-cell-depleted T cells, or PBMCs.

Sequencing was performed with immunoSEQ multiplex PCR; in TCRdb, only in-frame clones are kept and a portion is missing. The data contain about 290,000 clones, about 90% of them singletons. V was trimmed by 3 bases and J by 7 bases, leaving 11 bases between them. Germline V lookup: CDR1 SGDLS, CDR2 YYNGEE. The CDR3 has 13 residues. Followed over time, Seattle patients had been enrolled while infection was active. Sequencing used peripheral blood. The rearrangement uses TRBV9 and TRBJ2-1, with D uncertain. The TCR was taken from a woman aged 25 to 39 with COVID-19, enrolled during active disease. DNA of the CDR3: TGTGCCAGCAGCGGACGCCCTAGGAATGAGCAGTTCTTC. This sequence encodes CASSGRPRNEQFF. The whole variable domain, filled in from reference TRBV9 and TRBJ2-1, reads DSGVTQTPKHLITATGQRVTLRCSPRSGDLSVYWYQQSLDQGLQFLIQYYNGEERAKGNILERFSAQQFPDLHSELNLSSLELGDSALYFCASSGRPRNEQFFGPGTRLTVL.